This record concerns one T cell receptor beta chain sequence. This entry is derived from a study of T cell responses to AZD1222 COVID-19 vaccine. CDR3 size: 13 residues. Trimming at V came to 7 bases and at J to 1 base, leaving 3 bases not matched to a gene. The germline gives CDR1 SGHNT, CDR2 YYREEE (reference sequence). The protocol was immunoSEQ multiplex PCR, while the TCRdb copy is restricted to in-frame clones and leaves out a portion. The sample comprises about 110,000 clones, more than 70% of which are singletons, and over 3% rests with the top ten. The chain combines TRBV5-4 with TRBJ1-1; 8 nucleotides align to TRBD1. Material: peripheral blood, obtained on day 0 of MenACWY control vaccination. The receptor's source is an adult in good health. CDR3 nucleotides: TGTGCCAGCTACGGACAGGGGAACACTGAAGCTTTCTTT. Translating gives CASYGQGNTEAFF. Based on the CDR3 plus reference TRBV5-4 and TRBJ1-1, the full variable domain is ETGVTQSPTHLIKTRGQQVTLRCSSQSGHNTVSWYQQALGQGPQFIFQYYREEENGRGNFPPRFSGLQFPNYSSELNVNALELDDSALYLCASYGQGNTEAFFGQGTRLTVV.